This is a list of T cell receptor beta chains from one sample in a study of OX40 agonist ivuxolimab in advanced cancers. Clones were read by immunoSEQ multiplex PCR, and TCRdb kept only the in-frame ones, dropping some. The sample includes tens of thousands of clones, 84% of them seen just once. The material sequenced was CD4+ or CD8+ T cells sorted from blood, taken in a trial of the OX40 agonist ivuxolimab. All receptors come from an adult with an advanced solid tumor such as melanoma, head and neck, liver or kidney cancer. Each CDR3 is given with its conserved first and last residue. The D gene is left open where the match is weak. Not all rows give a size; the values are once, few, many and, for expanded clones, a class.

J: TRBJ1-1
size: once
V: TRBV19
D: -
DNA: TGTGCCAGTAGACGGTGGGGCCCGAACACTGAAGCTTTCTTT
CDR3: CASRRWGPNTEAFF

J: TRBJ1-5
size: -
V: TRBV19
D: TRBD1
DNA: TGTGCCAGTAAGATACGGGGGGGACAGAGTACTAATCAGCCCCAGCATTTT
CDR3: CASKIRGGQSTNQPQHF

J: TRBJ2-1
size: -
V: TRBV9
D: TRBD2
DNA: TGTGCCAGCAGCTTACGACTAGCGGTAGACAATGAGCAGTTCTTC
CDR3: CASSLRLAVDNEQFF

J: TRBJ1-4
size: -
V: TRBV30
D: -
DNA: TGTGCCTGGAAAGAGGTGGGGGCTACCAAGAATGAAAAACTGTTTTTT
CDR3: CAWKEVGATKNEKLFF

J: TRBJ2-7
size: -
V: TRBV4-2
D: TRBD2
DNA: TGTGCCAGCAGCCAACGTGATCGCGGGAGTGTCTACGAGCAGTACTTC
CDR3: CASSQRDRGSVYEQYF

J: TRBJ2-7
size: few
V: TRBV10-3
D: TRBD1
DNA: TGTGCCATCGGGGCAGGGGGCAAGGTGGAGCAGTACTTC
CDR3: CAIGAGGKVEQYF

J: TRBJ1-5
size: once
V: TRBV7-9
D: -
DNA: TGTGCCAGCAGCGAACAGGGAGATCAGCCCCAGCATTTT
CDR3: CASSEQGDQPQHF

J: TRBJ2-7
size: few
V: TRBV11-2
D: TRBD2
DNA: TGTGCCAGCAGCCCCTGGCTAGCGGGGGCCTACGAGCAGTACTTC
CDR3: CASSPWLAGAYEQYF

J: TRBJ1-2
size: few
V: TRBV7-2
D: -
DNA: TGTGCCAGCAGTGAGACAGCTCCCTATGGCTACACCTTC
CDR3: CASSETAPYGYTF

J: TRBJ2-7
size: -
V: TRBV7-9
D: TRBD1
DNA: TGTGCCAGCAGCTTGGGGGCAGGGGGCGCTTCCTACGAGCAGTACTTC
CDR3: CASSLGAGGASYEQYF

J: TRBJ2-1
size: -
V: TRBV7-2
D: -
DNA: TGTGCCAGCAGCTTTGGACTAGGGGGGTACAATGAGCAGTTCTTC
CDR3: CASSFGLGGYNEQFF

J: TRBJ1-3
size: -
V: TRBV28
D: -
DNA: TGTGCCAGCAGTTCACGAGGGGGAAACACCATATATTTT
CDR3: CASSSRGGNTIYF

J: TRBJ2-7
size: few
V: TRBV6-1
D: TRBD1
DNA: TGTGCCAGCACCTTAAGGGGGCAGGGATCCTACGAGCAGTACTTC
CDR3: CASTLRGQGSYEQYF

J: TRBJ1-2
size: once
V: TRBV7-2
D: -
DNA: TGTGCCAGCAGCTTAGCCCCACAACTGAACTATGGCTACACCTTC
CDR3: CASSLAPQLNYGYTF

J: TRBJ2-3
size: -
V: TRBV7-8
D: TRBD2
DNA: TGTGCCAGCAGCCTCCCCCGCAGACTAGCGGGGTCCGCAGATACGCAGTATTTT
CDR3: CASSLPRRLAGSADTQYF

J: TRBJ1-3
size: -
V: TRBV10-3
D: -
DNA: TGTGCCATCATGGGTTCAGGAAACACCATATATTTT
CDR3: CAIMGSGNTIYF

J: TRBJ1-4
size: once
V: TRBV21-1
D: -
DNA: TGTGCCAGCAGCAAGATGCGGGGGCCAACTAATGAAAAACTGTTTTTT
CDR3: CASSKMRGPTNEKLFF